A single sample gave rise to the 5 T cell receptor beta chains below, sequenced in a study of molecular identifiers for immune sequencing clone quantification. MiXCR, applied by TCRdb to the PCR reads, yields one record per CDR3 protein. The repertoire holds about half a million distinct CDR3 sequences, less than 30% seen once, with just over 0.75% in the top ten. Sequencing used naive CD8+ T cells from blood, with Jurkat cell RNA spiked in. Regarding subset: FACS-sorted CD8+CD4-CCR7+CD45RA+ naive T cells. Every receptor here comes from a human donor in good health. Some libraries in this study had Jurkat cell RNA spiked in.

This clonotype has more than one count but fewer than ten. V is TRBV4-3 and J is TRBJ2-1, with D possibly matching TRBD2 (6 bases). Germline loops: CDR1 LGHNA, CDR2 YSLEER. The V end was cut by 2 bases, the J end by 2 bases, with 16 bases between. The CDR3 contains 17 residues. CDR3 sequence: CASSQQFSGAAYNEQFF. CDR3 coding DNA: TGCGCCAGCAGCCAACAATTTAGCGGAGCAGCCTACAATGAGCAGTTCTTC.

This clonotype was seen a few times. The chain has TRBV5-1 and TRBJ2-5, with 11 bases identical to TRBD1. The CDR3 loop spans 16 amino acids. V was pared by 4 bases and J by 3 bases, with 8 bases of the junction left unmatched. Germline V gene sequence: CDR1 SGHRS, CDR2 YFSETQ. This chain's CDR3 is CASSRGRDRGEETQYF. CDR3 DNA sequence: TGCGCCAGCAGCCGTGGCCGGGACAGGGGGGAAGAGACCCAGTACTTC.

Many counts were recorded for this clonotype. The chain combines TRBV2 with TRBJ2-4; tentatively, D is TRBD2 (5 bases). The CDR3 contains 16 residues. Per the germline V gene, CDR1 is SNHLY and CDR2 is FYNNEI. Trimming left V 2 bases short and J 8 bases short, with 19 bases between. In DNA form, the CDR3 reads TGTGCCAGCAGTGAATTTGCTAGCACAGCCGTGGACATTCAGTACTTC. Translating gives CASSEFASTAVDIQYF.

The gene calls are TRBV13 and TRBJ2-7; 7 nucleotides line up with TRBD1. The CDR3 runs to 13 residues. The germline V gene encodes CDR1 PRHDT and CDR2 FYEKMQ (reference sequence). With V trimmed by 5 bases and J by 6 bases, 7 bases remained unmatched. The CDR3 nucleotides read TGTGCCAGCAGCATTGGACAGGTGGTCGAGCAGTACTTC. The encoded protein is CASSIGQVVEQYF.

With regard to this clonotype: A single base separates this from a much larger clone, so it may be a read error. The V gene is TRBV12-3 or TRBV12-4, the J gene TRBJ1-5; D not resolved. Trimming pared 4 bases from V and 6 bases from J, leaving 10 bases between. The CDR3 is made up of 13 amino acids. The CDR3 loop reads CASSSYDRQPQHF. The CDR3 bases are TGTGCCAGCAGTTCCTATGACCGTCAGCCCCAGCATTTT.